The clone carrying this T cell receptor beta chain was counted only a few times. The antigen is unknown. The data originate from a study of cytomegalovirus exposure and HLA in healthy donors. Notes on the study in general: The authors confirmed in vitro that three CMV-associated chains were specific for CMV antigens. In a later analysis, the majority of CMV-associated beta chains seemingly showed HLA restriction.

The PCR made use of 60 Vbeta and 13 Jbeta primers. TCRdb's copy holds only in-frame clones and misses some; the assay was immunoSEQ multiplex PCR. The sample lists 150,000 to 180,000 clones, about 74% seen once, with roughly 4% in the top ten. This CDR3 contains 13 residues. With 1 base removed from V and 4 bases from J, the gap between germline ends came to 6 bases. CDR1 and CDR2 (germline): SGHDT, YYEEEE. The chain uses TRBV5-6 and TRBJ1-5, with D hard to call. The clonotype comes from a woman between 35 and 50 years old in good health and CMV-seronegative. What was sequenced was PBMCs. CDR3 loop: CASSLNRNQPQHF. The CDR3 DNA is TGTGCCAGCAGCTTGAACAGAAATCAGCCCCAGCATTTT.